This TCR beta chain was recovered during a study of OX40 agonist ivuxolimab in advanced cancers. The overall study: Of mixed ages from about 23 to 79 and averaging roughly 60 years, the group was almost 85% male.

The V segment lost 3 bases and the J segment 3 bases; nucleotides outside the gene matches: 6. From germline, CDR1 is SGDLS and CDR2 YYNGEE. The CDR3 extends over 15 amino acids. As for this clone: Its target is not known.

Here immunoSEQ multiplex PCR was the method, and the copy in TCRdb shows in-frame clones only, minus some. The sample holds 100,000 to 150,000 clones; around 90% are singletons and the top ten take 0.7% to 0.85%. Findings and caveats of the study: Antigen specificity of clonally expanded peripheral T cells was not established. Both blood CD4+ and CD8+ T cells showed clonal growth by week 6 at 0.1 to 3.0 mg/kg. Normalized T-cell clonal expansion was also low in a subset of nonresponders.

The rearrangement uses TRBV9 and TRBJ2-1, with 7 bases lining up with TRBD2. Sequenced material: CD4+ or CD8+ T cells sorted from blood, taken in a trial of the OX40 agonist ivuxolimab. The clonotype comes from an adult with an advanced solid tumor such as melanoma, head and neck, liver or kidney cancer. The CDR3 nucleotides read TGTGCCAGCAGCGGGAGGGAGGGCCTCTACAATGAGCAGTTCTTC. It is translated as CASSGREGLYNEQFF.